The next 7 T cell receptor beta chains were all read from a single sample in a study of OX40 agonist ivuxolimab in advanced cancers. The library relied on the immunoSEQ multiplex PCR assay. The immuneACCESS repertoire file appears here via TCRdb, limited to in-frame rearrangements. These files lack a portion of the clones; in checked studies, under half of the deficit traces to unresolved V genes, and the cause of the others is not known. The sample has tens of thousands of clones on record, just under 90% of them singletons. 10% of the sample is in the top ten clones. The source was CD4+ or CD8+ T cells sorted from blood, collected in a trial of the OX40 agonist ivuxolimab. The receptor set was obtained from an adult with an advanced solid tumor such as melanoma, head and neck, liver or kidney cancer.

This sequence joins TRBV7-2 and TRBJ2-3; the match to TRBD2 covers 9 bases. The length of the CDR3 is 15 residues. Trimming took 6 bases from V and 5 from J; bases not matched to a gene: 9. Germline V gene sequence: CDR1 SGHTA, CDR2 FQGNSA. The CDR3 DNA sequence: TGTGCCAGCAGGCGGACTAGCGATCAGCAAGATACGCAGTATTTT. Its translation: CASRRTSDQQDTQYF.

The chain uses TRBV4-3 and TRBJ2-7, with 8 nucleotides matching TRBD2. The J segment lost 2 bases and the V segment lost 0 bases, leaving 6 bases of the junction unmatched. Germline V lookup: CDR1 LGHNA, CDR2 YSLEER. This CDR3 has 16 residues. This chain's CDR3 is CASSQDPGGLTYEQYF. CDR3 DNA: TGCGCCAGCAGCCAAGATCCGGGAGGGCTAACCTACGAGCAGTACTTC.

V usage is TRBV5-6 and J usage is TRBJ1-5; no clear D. Germline lookup yields CDR1 SGHDT and CDR2 YYEEEE. The CDR3 length is 17 residues. The V gene lost 4 bases and the J gene lost 0 bases, with 17 bases spanning the gap. CDR3 bases: TGTGCCAGCAGCCGTGGAGCGGGGAGGTATAGCAATCAGCCCCAGCATTTT. It translates to CASSRGAGRYSNQPQHF. Looking up the rest from reference TRBV5-6 and TRBJ1-5 gives the full variable domain: DAGVTQSPTHLIKTRGQQVTLRCSPKSGHDTVSWYQQALGQGPQFIFQYYEEEERQRGNFPDRFSGHQFPNYSSELNVNALLLGDSALYLCASSRGAGRYSNQPQHFGDGTRLSIL.

J is TRBJ2-7 and V is TRBV7-3; unclear D gene. Trimming removed 6 bases at V and 7 bases at J, with 10 bases between. This CDR3 is built from 11 residues. Germline V gene lookup returns CDR1 SGHTA and CDR2 FQGTGA. CDR3 sequence (DNA): TGTGCCAGCAGGTCGAATGGGGAGCAGTACTTC. It yields the protein CASRSNGEQYF.

This chain connects TRBV9 to TRBJ2-2; unclear D gene. CDR1 is SGDLS, CDR2 YYNGEE, per germline. V shed 0 bases and J shed 6 bases, with 9 bases lying between them. CDR3 size: 14 residues. The CDR3 reads CASSVETLSGELFF. The CDR3 DNA follows: TGTGCCAGCAGCGTAGAAACGCTTTCCGGGGAGCTGTTTTTT.

V usage is TRBV11-2 and J usage is TRBJ1-5, with D unclear. The germline V gene encodes CDR1 SGHAT and CDR2 FQNNGV. The CDR3 runs to 13 residues. V lost 2 bases and J lost 9, with 11 bases in between. CDR3 nucleotides: TGTGCCAGCAGCTTATATAGGTCGAGGCCCCAGCATTTT. It codes for CASSLYRSRPQHF.

The V and J genes are TRBV16 and TRBJ1-5; tentatively, D is TRBD1 (5 bases). Germline CDR1 reads KGHSY; CDR2 reads FQNENV. The CDR3 consists of 20 residues. Trimming shortened V by 0 bases and J by 6 bases, and 27 bases separated the two germline ends. CDR3 loop: CASSQSRVGRTGTLSQPQHF. The CDR3 DNA is TGTGCCAGCAGCCAATCTCGGGTCGGGCGGACCGGGACCCTAAGTCAGCCCCAGCATTTT.